This T cell receptor beta chain was identified during a study of tumor and adjacent non-tumor tissue in lung cancer. Study at large: Patients were aged roughly 30 to 76, 10 men and roughly 5 women, stage I to III.

Three rounds of nested PCR, following a modified ARM-PCR protocol, produced the TCRbeta library. TCRdb re-derived calls from the multiplex PCR reads in MiXCR, one entry per CDR3 protein. This sample yields roughly 140,000 distinct CDR3 sequences, of which roughly 66% are seen a single time; 15% to 20% belongs to the top ten. Study results and limitations: Tumor tissue had significantly higher TCR diversity than normal lung. Patients with more diverse tumor TCRs had worse survival. Tumor repertoires had a smaller top 100 clone share than normal lung.

Between the trimmed V and J ends, which lost 4 bases and 4 bases, there was a span of 13 bases. This CDR3 spans 13 amino acids. Germline V CDR1 and CDR2: SQVTM, ANQGSEA. A word on this clonotype: Its antigen remains unknown.

The template was RNA from unsorted bulk tissue. The sample comprised lung tumor tissue. The receptor comes from a man aged 60 to 75 with small cell lung cancer. The chain has TRBV29-1 and TRBJ1-1, with a possible D match to TRBD1 (6 bases). The CDR3 region has the DNA TGCAGCGTTGTTACGGGGGCTGGCACTGAAGCTTTCTTT. The encoded protein is CSVVTGAGTEAFF.